These 24 T cell receptor beta chains came from one sample sequenced in a study of OX40 agonist ivuxolimab in advanced cancers. The table came from immunoSEQ multiplex PCR; TCRdb's copy has only in-frame clones and leaves some out. The sample carries tens of thousands of clones, approximately 90% recorded once. The source was CD4+ or CD8+ T cells sorted from blood, collected in a trial of the OX40 agonist ivuxolimab. The source of these receptors is an adult with an advanced solid tumor such as melanoma, head and neck, liver or kidney cancer.

The chain has TRBV5-6 and TRBJ2-5; D gene unclear. The V and J ends lost 0 bases and 5 bases respectively, with 11 bases between them. The CDR3 runs 14 residues. Germline values: CDR1 SGHDT, CDR2 YYEEEE. The CDR3 region is CASSLEWRLETQYF. CDR3 coding DNA: TGTGCCAGCAGCTTGGAGTGGCGCCTCGAGACCCAGTACTTC.

J is TRBJ2-5 and V is TRBV7-9; 9 bases line up with TRBD1. Germline V gives CDR1 SEHNR, CDR2 FQNEAQ (reference sequence). V was clipped by 5 bases and J by 4 bases; unmatched bases: 8. This CDR3 contains 15 residues. Here the CDR3 DNA reads TGTGCCAGCAGCCCAGGGACAGGGAACCCAGAGACCCAGTACTTC. This sequence encodes CASSPGTGNPETQYF. The full variable domain, with the rest looked up from reference TRBV7-9 and TRBJ2-5, is DTGVSQNPRHKITKRGQNVTFRCDPISEHNRLYWYRQTLGQGPEFLTYFQNEAQLEKSRLLSDRFSAERPKGSFSTLEIQRTEQGDSAMYLCASSPGTGNPETQYFGPGTRLLVL.

V is TRBV7-9 and J is TRBJ2-7, with D maybe TRBD1 (5 bases). The germline V and J ends were trimmed by 4 bases and 6 bases, with 16 bases remaining between them. The germline V gene has CDR1 SEHNR and CDR2 FQNEAQ (reference sequence). This CDR3 is built from 14 residues. The CDR3 here is CASSSQGSGFEQYF. Written as DNA, the CDR3 is TGTGCCAGCAGCTCCCAGGGTTCAGGGTTCGAGCAGTACTTC.

V and J are TRBV18 and TRBJ1-1, with D tentatively TRBD1 (5 bases). The CDR3 loop spans 14 amino acids. V was cut by 1 base and J by 4 bases, with 10 bases left in between. Germline V gene data show CDR1 as KGHSH and CDR2 as LQKENI. The CDR3 here is CASSPQGASTEAFF. Here the CDR3 DNA reads TGTGCCAGCTCACCACAAGGGGCGTCCACTGAAGCTTTCTTT. Full variable domain (missing parts from reference TRBV18 and TRBJ1-1): NAGVMQNPRHLVRRRGQEARLRCSPMKGHSHVYWYRQLPEEGLKFMVYLQKENIIDESGMPKERFSAEFPKEGPSILRIQQVVRGDSAAYFCASSPQGASTEAFFGQGTRLTVV.

This chain connects TRBV18 to TRBJ2-2; maybe TRBD1 (5 bases). V lost 4 bases and J 4 bases, leaving 13 bases between the germline ends. The CDR3 extends over 15 amino acids. The germline V gene encodes CDR1 KGHSH and CDR2 LQKENI. CDR3 in DNA: TGTGCCAGCTCACGGACGTCTAGGGGCACCGGGGAGCTGTTTTTT. Its protein is CASSRTSRGTGELFF. Full variable domain (missing parts from reference TRBV18 and TRBJ2-2): NAGVMQNPRHLVRRRGQEARLRCSPMKGHSHVYWYRQLPEEGLKFMVYLQKENIIDESGMPKERFSAEFPKEGPSILRIQQVVRGDSAAYFCASSRTSRGTGELFFGEGSRLTVL.

The V and J genes are TRBV29-1 and TRBJ2-2, with 10 bases identical to TRBD1. V trimming: 6 bases; J trimming: 5 bases; junction bases outside the gene matches: 3. In germline, CDR1 is SQVTM, CDR2 ANQGSEA. This CDR3 region has 13 residues. The CDR3 reads CSVQDRGTGELFF. In nucleotides, the CDR3 is TGCAGCGTCCAGGACAGGGGGACCGGGGAGCTGTTTTTT.

The chain carries TRBV30 and TRBJ2-4; D gene uncertain. Per germline, CDR1 GTSNPN and CDR2 SVGIG (reference sequence). V was cut by 5 bases and J by 8 bases, with 13 bases left in between. This CDR3 is built from 12 residues. The CDR3 here is CAWGPRRDIQYF. CDR3 nucleotide sequence: TGTGCCTGGGGCCCCCGCCGAGACATTCAGTACTTC.

V gene TRBV4-1 combines with J gene TRBJ1-3; no reliable D call. Germline loops: CDR1 MGHRA, CDR2 YSYEKL. Between the trimmed V and J ends, which lost 0 bases and 1 base, there was a span of 7 bases. The CDR3 runs to 15 residues. The CDR3 loop reads CASSQDGGSGNTIYF. The CDR3 DNA sequence: TGCGCCAGCAGCCAAGACGGCGGGTCTGGAAACACCATATATTTT.

The gene calls are TRBV7-2 and TRBJ2-2; 10 nucleotides match TRBD2. Germline loops: CDR1 SGHTA, CDR2 FQGNSA. The CDR3 is 17 amino acids. V trimming: 2 bases; J trimming: 0 bases; junction bases outside the gene matches: 3. CDR3 sequence (DNA): TGTGCCAGCAGCTTATTAGCGGGGGGCCCGAACACCGGGGAGCTGTTTTTT. Amino acid sequence: CASSLLAGGPNTGELFF.

The rearrangement joins TRBV5-6 to TRBJ2-2; D is possibly TRBD1 (6 bases). Germline CDR1 and CDR2: SGHDT and YYEEEE. V was pared by 8 bases and J by 1 base, with 21 bases between. The CDR3 spans 17 residues. For the CDR3, the DNA is TGTGCCAGAATTATATCCGGGACAACTATGAACACCGGGGAGCTGTTTTTT. Translating gives CARIISGTTMNTGELFF.

The chain carries TRBV7-2 and TRBJ2-5; 12 bases fit TRBD2. V trimming: 0 bases; J trimming: 5 bases; junction bases outside the gene matches: 10. Germline values: CDR1 SGHTA, CDR2 FQGNSA. This CDR3 comprises 18 residues. CDR3 protein: CASSLAGEGLAGLETQYF. CDR3 DNA: TGTGCCAGCAGCTTAGCGGGAGAGGGACTAGCGGGTCTGGAGACCCAGTACTTC.

The rearrangement links TRBV28 to TRBJ1-6; D unclear. This CDR3 contains 12 residues. From germline, CDR1 is MDHEN and CDR2 SYDVKM. Deletions cut 6 bases from V and 13 bases from J, with 13 bases between. The DNA for the CDR3 is TGTGCCAGCAGGGAGCGGAATGGTCCCCTCCACTTT. Amino acids: CASRERNGPLHF.

The chain uses TRBV2 and TRBJ2-1; perhaps TRBD2 as D (6 bases). Germline V gene lookup returns CDR1 SNHLY and CDR2 FYNNEI. The CDR3 is 14 residues long. Trimming cost V 5 bases and J 4 bases, with 12 bases left between them. The CDR3 loop is CASSRLEGYNEQFF. The CDR3 DNA follows: TGTGCCAGCAGTCGACTAGAGGGATACAATGAGCAGTTCTTC.

The J gene is TRBJ1-1, the V gene TRBV6-5; D possibly corresponds to TRBD1 (6 bases). Looked up from germline, CDR1 is MNHEY and CDR2 is SVGAGI. V was cut by 6 bases and J by 11 bases, with 19 bases left in between. The CDR3 runs 13 residues. The CDR3 protein is CASRKTGGGEAFF. The CDR3 bases are TGTGCCAGCAGGAAGACAGGCGGCGGGGAGGCTTTCTTT.

V is TRBV2 and J is TRBJ1-2; D is unclear. Germline V lookup: CDR1 SNHLY, CDR2 FYNNEI. The CDR3 is made up of 11 amino acids. V was trimmed by 10 bases and J by 4 bases, leaving 10 bases between them. The CDR3 is CATGRPYGYTF. CDR3 nucleotide sequence: TGTGCCACCGGACGGCCCTATGGCTACACCTTC.

This clone has more than one count but fewer than ten. The V call is TRBV2, the J call TRBJ1-1, with D possibly matching TRBD1 (5 bases). The CDR3 loop spans 14 amino acids. Trimming removed 8 bases from V and 0 bases from J, with 13 bases in between. The germline V gene has CDR1 SNHLY and CDR2 FYNNEI. The CDR3: CASGDRQMNTEAFF. CDR3 coding DNA: TGTGCCAGCGGAGATAGACAGATGAACACTGAAGCTTTCTTT.

The chain uses TRBV30 and TRBJ2-7; no definite D call. Germline CDR1 reads GTSNPN; CDR2 reads SVGIG (reference sequence). The CDR3 length is 13 residues. The V end was cut by 3 bases, the J end by 1 base, with 10 bases between. This chain's CDR3 is CAWRPPASYEQYF. For the CDR3, the DNA is TGTGCCTGGAGGCCCCCGGCTTCCTACGAGCAGTACTTC.

This clone was found once. The chain joins TRBV18 to TRBJ2-5; D unresolved. V shed 3 bases and J shed 3 bases, with 8 bases lying between them. Germline V lookup: CDR1 KGHSH, CDR2 LQKENI. The CDR3 sequence is 13 residues long. CDR3 amino acids: CASSPYGKETQYF. The CDR3 nucleotides are TGTGCCAGCTCACCCTATGGGAAAGAGACCCAGTACTTC.

This sequence joins TRBV9 and TRBJ2-5; 7 bases map to TRBD2. The CDR3 totals 16 residues. The J segment lost 2 bases and the V segment lost 3 bases, leaving 10 bases of the junction unmatched. The germline V gene encodes CDR1 SGDLS and CDR2 YYNGEE. CDR3 nucleotide sequence: TGTGCCAGCAGCGCTAGGCTGGGCGGGGGTCAAGAGACCCAGTACTTC. It codes for CASSARLGGGQETQYF.

The rearrangement joins TRBV9 to TRBJ2-2, with 10 bases that match TRBD2. CDR3 length equals 16 residues. Germline values: CDR1 SGDLS, CDR2 YYNGEE. The trim removed 0 bases at V and 7 bases at J, leaving 6 bases unmatched. The DNA of the CDR3 is TGTGCCAGCAGCGTAGGTAGCGGGAGGTCTGGCGGGGAGCTGTTTTTT. Translating gives CASSVGSGRSGGELFF.

The rearrangement uses TRBV27 and TRBJ1-5; D possibly corresponds to TRBD1 (5 bases). V lost 2 bases and J lost 4, with 15 bases in between. Germline CDR1 is MNHEY and CDR2 is SMNVEV (reference sequence). The CDR3 is made up of 16 amino acids. Here the CDR3 DNA reads TGTGCCAGCAGTTTAATCTCGACAGACCAGAATCAGCCCCAGCATTTT. It encodes CASSLISTDQNQPQHF.

This chain links TRBV29-1 with TRBJ2-7; tentatively, D is TRBD1 (5 bases). The CDR3 loop spans 12 amino acids. The germline V and J ends were trimmed by 4 bases and 3 bases, with 10 bases remaining between them. Germline CDR1 and CDR2: SQVTM and ANQGSEA. CDR3 coding DNA: TGCAGCGTTGGTCAGGACAACTACGAGCAGTACTTC. It translates to CSVGQDNYEQYF.

The rearrangement uses TRBV5-5 and TRBJ1-6; D is ambiguous. The germline CDR1 and CDR2 sequences are SGHKS and YYEKEE (reference sequence). The ends were cut back, 0 bases at V and 5 bases at J, with 9 bases in the middle. The CDR3 consists of 15 residues. The CDR3 here is CASSLGTENNSPLHF. The CDR3 coding sequence is TGTGCCAGCAGCTTGGGGACGGAAAATAATTCACCCCTCCACTTT.

This chain's CDR3 is CASSRQGISYEQYF. CDR3 nucleotides: TGTGCCAGCAGTAGACAGGGAATCTCCTACGAGCAGTACTTC. The rearrangement joins TRBV21-1 to TRBJ2-7; TRBD1 is taken as the D call from the table, unchecked against the DNA. TRBV21-1 is given as a pseudogene. CDR3 length: 14 residues.